This TCR beta chain was identified in a study of T cell changes during pregnancy in multiple sclerosis. V dropped 4 bases and J dropped 2; count of bases not matched to a gene: 2. This CDR3 is built from 15 residues. The V gene's germline CDR1 is SNHLY and CDR2 FYNNEI. Sequencing used immunoSEQ multiplex PCR; TCRdb keeps in-frame clones, though not all of them. Here the sample spans about 67,000 clones, approximately 90% being singletons. The material sequenced was peripheral blood, taken in the second trimester of pregnancy. The chain has TRBV2 and TRBJ1-4; 9 bases agree with TRBD1. The clonotype comes from a female donor with multiple sclerosis, enrolled in a pregnancy study. The CDR3 DNA follows: TGTGCCAGCAGTGGGGACAGGGCGACTAATGAAAAACTGTTTTTT. Translated, it gives CASSGDRATNEKLFF.